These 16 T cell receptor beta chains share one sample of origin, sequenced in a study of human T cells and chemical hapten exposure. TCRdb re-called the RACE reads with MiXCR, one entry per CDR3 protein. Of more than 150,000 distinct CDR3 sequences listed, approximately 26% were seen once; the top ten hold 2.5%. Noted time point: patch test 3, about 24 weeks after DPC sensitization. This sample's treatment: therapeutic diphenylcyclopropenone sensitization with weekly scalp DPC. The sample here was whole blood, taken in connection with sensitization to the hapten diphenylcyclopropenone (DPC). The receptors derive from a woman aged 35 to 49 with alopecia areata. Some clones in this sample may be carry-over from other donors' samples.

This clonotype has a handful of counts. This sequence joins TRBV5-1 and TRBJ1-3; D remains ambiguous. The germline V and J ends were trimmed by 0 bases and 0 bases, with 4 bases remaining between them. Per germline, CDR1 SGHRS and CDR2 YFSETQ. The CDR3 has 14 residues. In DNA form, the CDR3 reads TGCGCCAGCAGCTTGGGTAACTCTGGAAACACCATATATTTT. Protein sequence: CASSLGNSGNTIYF. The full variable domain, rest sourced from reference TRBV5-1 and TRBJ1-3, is KAGVTQTPRYLIKTRGQQVTLSCSPISGHRSVSWYQQTPGQGLQFLFEYFSETQRNKGNFPGRFSGRQFSNSRSEMNVSTLELGDSALYLCASSLGNSGNTIYFGEGSWLTVV.

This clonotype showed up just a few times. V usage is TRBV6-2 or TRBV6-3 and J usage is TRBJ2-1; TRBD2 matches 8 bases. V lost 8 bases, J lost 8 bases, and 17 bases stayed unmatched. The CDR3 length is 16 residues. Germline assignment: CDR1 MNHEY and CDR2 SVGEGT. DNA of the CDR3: TGTGCCAGCGAAAAGAGACCCCGGGAGGGCCGGGATGAGCAGTTCTTC. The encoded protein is CASEKRPREGRDEQFF.

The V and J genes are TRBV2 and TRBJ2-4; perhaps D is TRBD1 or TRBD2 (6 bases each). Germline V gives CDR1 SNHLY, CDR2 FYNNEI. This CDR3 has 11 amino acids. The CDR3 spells CAWGAKNIQYF. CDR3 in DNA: TGTGCTTGGGGGGCAAAAAACATTCAGTACTTC.

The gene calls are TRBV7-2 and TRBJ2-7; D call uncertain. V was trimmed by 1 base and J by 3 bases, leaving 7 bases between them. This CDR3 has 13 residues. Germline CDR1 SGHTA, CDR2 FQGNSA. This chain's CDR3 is CASSLGRVYEQYF. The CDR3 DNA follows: TGTGCCAGCAGCTTAGGACGGGTCTACGAGCAGTACTTC. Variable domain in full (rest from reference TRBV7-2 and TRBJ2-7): GAGVSQSPSNKVTEKGKDVELRCDPISGHTALYWYRQSLGQGLEFLIYFQGNSAPDKSGLPSDRFSAERTGGSVSTLTIQRTQQEDSAVYLCASSLGRVYEQYFGPGTRLTVT.

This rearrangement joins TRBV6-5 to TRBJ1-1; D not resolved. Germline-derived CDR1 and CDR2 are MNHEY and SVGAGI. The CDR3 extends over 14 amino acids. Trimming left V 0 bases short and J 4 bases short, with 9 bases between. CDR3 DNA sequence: TGTGCCAGCAGTTACTCGGCCCAAGTCACTGAAGCTTTCTTT. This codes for CASSYSAQVTEAFF.

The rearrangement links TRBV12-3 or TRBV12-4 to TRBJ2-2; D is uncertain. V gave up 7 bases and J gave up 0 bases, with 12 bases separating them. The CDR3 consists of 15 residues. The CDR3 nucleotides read TGTGCCAGCACCCCCGGAGTCGCGAACACCGGGGAGCTGTTTTTT. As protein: CASTPGVANTGELFF.

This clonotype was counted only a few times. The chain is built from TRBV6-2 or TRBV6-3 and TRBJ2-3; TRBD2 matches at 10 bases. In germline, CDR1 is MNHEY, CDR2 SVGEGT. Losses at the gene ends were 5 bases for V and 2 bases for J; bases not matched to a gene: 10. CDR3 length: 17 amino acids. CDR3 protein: CASSGMASGRFTDTQYF. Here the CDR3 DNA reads TGTGCCAGCAGTGGGATGGCTAGCGGGAGATTCACAGATACGCAGTATTTT.

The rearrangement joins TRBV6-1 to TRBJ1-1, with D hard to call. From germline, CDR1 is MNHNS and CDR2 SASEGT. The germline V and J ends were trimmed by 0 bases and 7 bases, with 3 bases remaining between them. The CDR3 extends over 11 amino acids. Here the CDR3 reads CASSEAGEAFF. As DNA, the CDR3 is TGTGCCAGCAGTGAAGCAGGTGAAGCTTTCTTT.

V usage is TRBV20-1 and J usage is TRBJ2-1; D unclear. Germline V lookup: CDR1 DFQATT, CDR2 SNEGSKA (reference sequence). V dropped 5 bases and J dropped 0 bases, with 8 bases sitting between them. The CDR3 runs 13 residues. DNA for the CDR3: TGCAGTGCTCAACTCCCCTCCTACAATGAGCAGTTCTTC. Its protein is CSAQLPSYNEQFF.

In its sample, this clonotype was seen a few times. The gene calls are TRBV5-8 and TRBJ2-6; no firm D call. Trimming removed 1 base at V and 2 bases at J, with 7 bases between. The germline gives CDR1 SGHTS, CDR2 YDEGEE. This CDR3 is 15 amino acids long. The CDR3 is CASSLRVAGANVLTF. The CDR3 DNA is TGTGCCAGCAGCTTGAGGGTCGCTGGGGCCAACGTCCTGACTTTC.

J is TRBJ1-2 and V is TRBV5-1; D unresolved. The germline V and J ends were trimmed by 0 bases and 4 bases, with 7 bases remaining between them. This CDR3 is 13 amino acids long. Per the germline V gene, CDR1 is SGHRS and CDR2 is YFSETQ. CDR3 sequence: CASSLDGSYGYTF. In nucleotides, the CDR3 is TGCGCCAGCAGCTTGGACGGTAGCTATGGCTACACCTTC.

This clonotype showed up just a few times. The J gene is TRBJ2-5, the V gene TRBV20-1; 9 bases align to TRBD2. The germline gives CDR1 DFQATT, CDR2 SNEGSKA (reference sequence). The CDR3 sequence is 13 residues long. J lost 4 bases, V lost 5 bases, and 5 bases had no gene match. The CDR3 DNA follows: TGCAGTGCTGGGCTAGCGGGGCCAGAGACCCAGTACTTC. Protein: CSAGLAGPETQYF.

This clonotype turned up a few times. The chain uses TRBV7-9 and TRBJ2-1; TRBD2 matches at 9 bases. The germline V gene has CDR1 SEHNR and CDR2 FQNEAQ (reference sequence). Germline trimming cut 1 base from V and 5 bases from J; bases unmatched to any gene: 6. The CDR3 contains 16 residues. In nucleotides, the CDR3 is TGTGCCAGCAGCTTAGGACTAGCGGAGGGAAACAATGAGCAGTTCTTC. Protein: CASSLGLAEGNNEQFF.

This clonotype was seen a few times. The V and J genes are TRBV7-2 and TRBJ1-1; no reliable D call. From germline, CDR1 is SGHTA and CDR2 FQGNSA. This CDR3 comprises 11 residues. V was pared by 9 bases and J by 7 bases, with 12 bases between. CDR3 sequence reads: CASSTAIEAFF. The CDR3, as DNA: TGTGCCAGTTCTACAGCTATTGAAGCTTTCTTT.

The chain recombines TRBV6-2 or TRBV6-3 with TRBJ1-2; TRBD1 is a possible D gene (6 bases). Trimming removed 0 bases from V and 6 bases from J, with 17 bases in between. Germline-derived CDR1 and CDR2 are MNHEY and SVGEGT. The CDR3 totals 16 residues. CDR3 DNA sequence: TGTGCCAGCAGTTACTCGAGGAACAGGGAGTCGAATGGCTACACCTTC. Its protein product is CASSYSRNRESNGYTF.

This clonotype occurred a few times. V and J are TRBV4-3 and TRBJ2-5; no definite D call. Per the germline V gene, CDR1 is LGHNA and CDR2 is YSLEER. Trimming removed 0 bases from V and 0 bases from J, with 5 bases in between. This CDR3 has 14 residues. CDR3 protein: CASSQEPHQETQYF. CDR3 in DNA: TGCGCCAGCAGCCAAGAACCGCACCAAGAGACCCAGTACTTC.